This TCR beta chain was retrieved from a study of shared clonotypes between healthy human individuals. Running of the assay took place at deep level. Repertoires were generated with immunoSEQ multiplex PCR, while TCRdb's copy carries only in-frame clones and drops some. The table lists millions of clones, around 90% of them singletons. Findings and limits, study-wide: Genetic and exposure-history diversity was limited by the small donor number.

The germline V gene encodes CDR1 LGHNA and CDR2 YNFKEQ. V dropped 4 bases and J dropped 6 bases, with 19 bases sitting between them. The CDR3 is 16 residues long. Of note for this clone: What it binds is not known.

The rearrangement joins TRBV4-2 to TRBJ2-1; no definite D call. Input material: naive CD4+ T cells sorted from blood. Subset indicated: CD45RA+ positively selected. This sequence originates from a man younger than 35 in good health. This CDR3 is CASSLSAPDGVNEQFF. CDR3 sequence (DNA): TGTGCCAGCAGCCTCTCTGCCCCCGATGGGGTCAATGAGCAGTTCTTC.